This TCR beta chain was identified in a study of blood T cell repertoires in COVID-19. Study as a whole: Sites in the United States, Italy and Spain provided acute and convalescent COVID-19 samples.

The study drew participants aged roughly 18 to 95 years from approximately 23 US areas. The germline gives CDR1 MGHRA, CDR2 YSYEKL. Trimming cost V 0 bases and J 5 bases, with 4 bases left between them. This CDR3 is built from 12 residues. In the original workflow: Nucleated cell number was recorded as an estimate derived from reference gene primer amplification. Only in-frame clones appear in the TCRdb table, and some are missing; sequencing was by immunoSEQ multiplex PCR. D and trimming were read from the DNA, whereas the V and J calls and clone size are those reported in that table. The sample yields some 460,000 clones, 70% to 90% seen once. Only one count was recorded for this clone. Other DNA sequences in the same sample also yield this CDR3.

Sequenced sample: PBMCs or T cells enriched from blood (not recorded which). This chain connects TRBV4-1 to TRBJ2-5; no definite D call. The receptor comes from a woman in her late teens or twenties with acute COVID-19. DNA for the CDR3: TGCGCCAGCAGCCAAGACAGGGAGACCCAGTACTTC. Protein: CASSQDRETQYF.